This T cell receptor (beta chain) was retrieved from a study of T-cell memory formation after mild COVID-19. Study information: Largely, TCR clusters stayed within a single donor.

As for this clonotype: The antigen is not known. The DNA is left out, because the CDR3 cannot be placed on it with certainty; the CDR3 is given as TCRdb lists it.

Study outcomes and limitations: In second-wave clones peaking day 37, SARS-CoV-2 specificity remained unconfirmed. Day 15 to 85 contracting clones showed balanced CD4/CD8; day 15 to 37 expanders favored CD4+.

Employing constant-segment primers, 5'RACE generated TCR alpha and TCR beta cDNA libraries bearing sample barcodes and UMIs. TCRdb reanalysed the 5' RACE reads using MiXCR and keeps one entry per CDR3 protein. The sample holds roughly 410,000 distinct CDR3 sequences; about 24% are singletons and the top ten take around 8.8%. With termini counted, the CDR3 has 14 amino acids. The sequencing sample was made of PBMCs or a T cell subset sorted from them (not recorded which). The chain combines TRBV12-3 or TRBV12-4 with TRBJ2-3; the table's D call of TRBD2 was not tested on the DNA. The sequence was obtained from an adult woman who had mild COVID-19 (a few samples of this study predate the infection). Cell type and time point are not known. Here the CDR3 reads CASSSSGGPNTQYF.